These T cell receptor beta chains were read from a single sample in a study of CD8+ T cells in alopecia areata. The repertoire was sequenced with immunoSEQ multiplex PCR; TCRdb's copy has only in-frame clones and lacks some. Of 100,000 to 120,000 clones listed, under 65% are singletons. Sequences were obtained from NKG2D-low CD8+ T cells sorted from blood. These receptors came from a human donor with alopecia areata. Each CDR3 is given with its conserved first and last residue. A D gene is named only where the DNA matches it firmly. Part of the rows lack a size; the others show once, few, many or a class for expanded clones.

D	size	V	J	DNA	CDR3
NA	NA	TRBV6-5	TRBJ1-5	TGTGCCAGCAGTTACTCGACCTCAGGTCAGCCCCAGCATTTT	CASSYSTSGQPQHF
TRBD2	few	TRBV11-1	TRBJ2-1	TGTGCCAGCAGCTTCAGCGGGAGCTCCTACAATGAGCAGTTCTTC	CASSFSGSSYNEQFF
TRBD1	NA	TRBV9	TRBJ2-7	TGTGCCAGCAGCGAGACAGGGTTGGCCTACGAGCAGTACTTC	CASSETGLAYEQYF
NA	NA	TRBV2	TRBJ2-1	TGTGCCAGCAGTGAGGAGAACAATGAGCAGTTCTTC	CASSEENNEQFF
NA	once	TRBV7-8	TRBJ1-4	TGTGCCAGCAGCTTAGCACGGGGGGCTGCAACTAATGAAAAACTGTTTTTT	CASSLARGAATNEKLFF
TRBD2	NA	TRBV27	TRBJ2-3	TGTGCCAGCAGCCCGCCGACTAGCGCGGACACAGATACGCAGTATTTT	CASSPPTSADTDTQYF
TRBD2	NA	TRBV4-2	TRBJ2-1	TGTGCCAGCAGCTTCGGGACTAGCGGGAGCGTTGAGCAGTTCTTC	CASSFGTSGSVEQFF
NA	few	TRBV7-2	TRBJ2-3	TGTGCCAGCAGCTTAGGCACAGATACGCAGTATTTT	CASSLGTDTQYF
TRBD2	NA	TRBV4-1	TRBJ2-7	TGCGCCAGCAGCCAAGTTAAGCCGGGACTAGCGGGGTACGAGCAGTACTTC	CASSQVKPGLAGYEQYF
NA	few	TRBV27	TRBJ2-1	TGTGCCAGCAGTTTCGGAGCCTACAATGAGCAGTTCTTC	CASSFGAYNEQFF
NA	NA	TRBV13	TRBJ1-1	TGTGCCAGCAGCCTACAGGGAGGACCCAATGAAGCTTTCTTT	CASSLQGGPNEAFF
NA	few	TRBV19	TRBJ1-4	TGTGCCAGTTTGGCAGCAACTAATGAAAAACTGTTTTTT	CASLAATNEKLFF
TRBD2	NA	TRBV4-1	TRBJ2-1	TGCGCCAGCAGCCAATATCTCCTAGCGGACGCCTACAATGAGCAGTTCTTC	CASSQYLLADAYNEQFF
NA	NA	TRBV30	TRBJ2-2	TGTGCCTGGAGTCTGTTCACCGGGGAGCTGTTTTTT	CAWSLFTGELFF
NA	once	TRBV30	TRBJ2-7	TGTGCCTGGAGTGCCGCCGGCGAGCAGTACTTC	CAWSAAGEQYF
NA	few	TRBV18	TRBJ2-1	TGTGCCAGCTCACCTCCGGGAAGGGTGGCCTACAATGAGCAGTTCTTC	CASSPPGRVAYNEQFF
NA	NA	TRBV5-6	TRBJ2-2	TGTGCCAGCAGCTTTTCCGGGGAGCTGTTTTTT	CASSFSGELFF
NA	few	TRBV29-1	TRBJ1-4	TGCAGCGCTACAACCAGGGCAGTCAGGAATGAAAAACTGTTTTTT	CSATTRAVRNEKLFF
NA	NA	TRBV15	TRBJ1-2	TGTGCCACCAGCAGTACTACCGGGAGGGATGGCTACACCTTC	CATSSTTGRDGYTF
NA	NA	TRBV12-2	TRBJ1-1	TGTGCAAGTCGCCCTGACGGGCCCAACACTGAAGCTTTCTTT	CASRPDGPNTEAFF
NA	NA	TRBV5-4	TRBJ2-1	TGTGCCAGCAGCTTAAAGGGTGAGCAGTTCTTC	CASSLKGEQFF
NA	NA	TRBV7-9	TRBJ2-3	TGTGCCAGCAGCCCCACAAGAGATACGCAGTATTTT	CASSPTRDTQYF
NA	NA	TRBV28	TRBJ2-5	TGTGCCAGCAGTCCCGCCCCGGGACTGCAAGAGACCCAGTACTTC	CASSPAPGLQETQYF
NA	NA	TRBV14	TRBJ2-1	TGTGCCAGCAGCCTCGGTGGACCGAATGAGCAGTTCTTC	CASSLGGPNEQFF
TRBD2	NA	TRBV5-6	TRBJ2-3	TGTGCCAGCAGCTGGGCGGGAGAGGATACGCAGTATTTT	CASSWAGEDTQYF
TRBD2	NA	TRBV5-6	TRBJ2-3	TGTGCCAGCGGGCAGGGGAGCGGGGGCGGAGATACGCAGTATTTT	CASGQGSGGGDTQYF
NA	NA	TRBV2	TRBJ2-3	TGTGCCAGCAAGGGGAGGGATACGCAGTATTTT	CASKGRDTQYF
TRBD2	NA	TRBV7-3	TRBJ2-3	TGTGCCAGCAGCCCGGGGACTAGCGGCACAGATACGCAGTATTTT	CASSPGTSGTDTQYF
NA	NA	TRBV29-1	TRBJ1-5	TGCAGCTGCGCGGGGGAAACTAGCAATCAGCCCCAGCATTTT	CSCAGETSNQPQHF
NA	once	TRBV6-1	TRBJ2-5	TGTGCCAGCAGTGATGATAAAATGGACGGACGGGAGACCCAGTACTTC	CASSDDKMDGRETQYF
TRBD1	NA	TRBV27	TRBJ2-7	TGTGCCAGCAGTTTATCGAGACAGGGCAACTACGAGCAGTACTTC	CASSLSRQGNYEQYF
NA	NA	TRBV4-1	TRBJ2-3	TGCGCCAGCAGCCAAGATCGAGGGCTGTCCACAGATACGCAGTATTTT	CASSQDRGLSTDTQYF
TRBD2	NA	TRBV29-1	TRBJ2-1	TGCAGCGTTGCCCCGGGGGGAGTGGGAGCGGGAGAATGGGGTGAGCAGTTCTTC	CSVAPGGVGAGEWGEQFF
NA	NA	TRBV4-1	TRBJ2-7	TGCGCCAGCAGCCAAGACCCGACTGGAATCTACGAGCAGTACTTC	CASSQDPTGIYEQYF
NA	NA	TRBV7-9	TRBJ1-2	TGTGCCAGCAGCTCCATCAGCGACGCCTATGGCTACACCTTC	CASSSISDAYGYTF
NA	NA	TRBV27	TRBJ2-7	TGTGCCAGCGGGCTATACGAGCAGTACTTC	CASGLYEQYF
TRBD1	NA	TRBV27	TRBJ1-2	TGTGCCAGCAGTTTTGGACAGGGGGCGGTGGGCTACACCTTC	CASSFGQGAVGYTF
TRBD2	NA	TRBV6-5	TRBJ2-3	TGTGCCAGCAGTTACTCGCCTAGCGGCTTCACAGATACGCAGTATTTT	CASSYSPSGFTDTQYF
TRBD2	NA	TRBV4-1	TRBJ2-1	TGCGCCAGCAGCCTGGGGGCGGGAGGTTACAATGAGCAGTTCTTC	CASSLGAGGYNEQFF
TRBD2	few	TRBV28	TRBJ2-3	TGTGCCAGCAGTTTCGTCGCGGGAGTAGATACGCAGTATTTT	CASSFVAGVDTQYF